This T cell receptor (beta chain) was sequenced in a study of T cell responses to AZD1222 COVID-19 vaccine. Whole-study results and caveats: Donors were chiefly white British, with a greater number of females, and clonal diversity was perhaps underestimated.

The length of the CDR3 is 12 residues. The germline V gene encodes CDR1 LGHNA and CDR2 YNFKEQ. V was clipped by 5 bases and J by 11 bases, with 15 bases between them. As concerns this clone: The antigen is not known.

Method: immunoSEQ multiplex PCR; TCRdb's copy keeps in-frame clones and lacks some. The sample carries 200,000 or so clones, 92% recorded once. V and J are TRBV4-2 and TRBJ1-1; D remains unclear. The specimen comprised peripheral blood, sampled on day 0 of AZD1222 vaccination. This TCR derives from an adult in good health. The CDR3 DNA reads as TGTGCCAGCAGCAGACCTAGAGGGAGGGCTTTCTTT. Translation: CASSRPRGRAFF.